The 16 T cell receptor beta chains given below trace back to one sample, sequenced in a study of technical replicates of blood from several donors. The assay was immunoSEQ multiplex PCR, and TCRdb's table has in-frame clones only and misses some. The table shows tens of thousands of clones, with more than 85% occurring only once. The sequencing input was PBMCs. These receptors all stem from a human donor in good health. Some clones in this sample may be carry-over from other donors' samples.

The chain couples TRBV10-2 to TRBJ2-1; D ambiguous. This CDR3 has 13 amino acids. CDR1 is WSHSY and CDR2 is SAAADI in the germline V gene. V dropped 0 bases and J dropped 9 bases, with 9 bases sitting between them. CDR3 DNA sequence: TGCGCCAGCAGTGAGTCGGGCCAAACTGAGCAGTTCTTC. Amino acids: CASSESGQTEQFF.

The rearrangement uses TRBV6-1 and TRBJ2-2; D gene uncertain. V lost 4 bases and J lost 5, with 14 bases in between. Germline-derived CDR1 and CDR2 are MNHNS and SASEGT. CDR3 length: 15 residues. CDR3 region: CASSALYSLTGELFF. In DNA, the CDR3 is TGTGCCAGCAGTGCCCTCTACTCTTTGACCGGGGAGCTGTTTTTT.

The V call is TRBV6-5, the J call TRBJ2-4; possible D gene TRBD1, 6 bases. CDR3 length: 14 amino acids. Between the trimmed V and J ends, which lost 4 bases and 4 bases, there was a span of 11 bases. CDR1 and CDR2 from the germline V gene are MNHEY and SVGAGI. The CDR3 reads CASSSWGPKNIQYF. The CDR3, as DNA: TGTGCCAGCAGTTCTTGGGGGCCAAAAAACATTCAGTACTTC.

V gene TRBV5-1 combines with J gene TRBJ2-7; 9 bases match TRBD1. The CDR3 length is 14 residues. CDR1 is SGHRS and CDR2 is YFSETQ in the germline V gene. The V gene end was trimmed by 4 bases and the J gene end by 5 bases; junction bases not matched to a gene: 7. CDR3 sequence (DNA): TGCGCCAGCAGCGGCCGGGACAGGGCTCACGAGCAGTACTTC. This encodes CASSGRDRAHEQYF. Full variable domain (missing parts from reference TRBV5-1 and TRBJ2-7): KAGVTQTPRYLIKTRGQQVTLSCSPISGHRSVSWYQQTPGQGLQFLFEYFSETQRNKGNFPGRFSGRQFSNSRSEMNVSTLELGDSALYLCASSGRDRAHEQYFGPGTRLTVT.

The chain employs TRBV9 and TRBJ1-2, with D possibly matching TRBD1 (5 bases). The CDR3 loop spans 15 amino acids. V gave up 0 bases and J gave up 4 bases, with 13 bases separating them. CDR1 is SGDLS, CDR2 YYNGEE, per germline. CDR3 protein: CASSVADSRLYGYTF. DNA for the CDR3: TGTGCCAGCAGCGTAGCAGACAGCAGACTCTATGGCTACACCTTC.

The chain combines TRBV9 with TRBJ2-7, with D possibly being TRBD1 (5 bases). This CDR3 spans 13 amino acids. V was shortened by 3 bases and J by 1 base, with 8 bases between the two germline ends. Germline loops: CDR1 SGDLS, CDR2 YYNGEE. CDR3 DNA sequence: TGTGCCAGCAGCGGTTACAGGTCCTACGAGCAGTACTTC. Amino acid sequence: CASSGYRSYEQYF.

The chain recombines TRBV20-1 with TRBJ1-2; no firm D call. Trimming removed 2 bases at V and 5 bases at J, with 6 bases between. CDR3 length: 11 amino acids. The germline CDR1 and CDR2 sequences are DFQATT and SNEGSKA (reference sequence). CDR3 amino acids: CSARYQYGYTF. CDR3 sequence (DNA): TGCAGTGCTAGATACCAGTATGGCTACACCTTC.

The rearrangement joins TRBV5-4 to TRBJ2-3, with TRBD1 matching 7 bases. The junction had 5 bases not matched to a gene; V was cut back by 4 bases and J by 0 bases. Germline CDR1 and CDR2: SGHNT and YYREEE (reference sequence). This CDR3 has 15 amino acids. The CDR3 spells CASSRDSSSTDTQYF. The CDR3 coding sequence is TGTGCCAGCAGCCGGGACAGTTCTAGCACAGATACGCAGTATTTT.

This clone was picked up a small number of times. This chain uses TRBV4-1 with TRBJ1-2; D might be TRBD1 (6 bases). V was trimmed by 2 bases and J by 3 bases, leaving 13 bases between them. The germline CDR1 and CDR2 sequences are MGHRA and YSYEKL. CDR3 size: 15 residues. This CDR3 reads CASSQTQGSYYGYTF. CDR3 nucleotides: TGCGCCAGCAGCCAAACACAGGGTAGTTACTATGGCTACACCTTC.

The chain uses TRBV15 and TRBJ2-7, with D tentatively TRBD2 (7 bases). This CDR3 has 14 residues. Germline lookup yields CDR1 LNHNV and CDR2 YYDKDF (reference sequence). Between the trimmed V and J ends, which lost 6 bases and 0 bases, there was a span of 12 bases. The CDR3 is CATRGGGSSYEQYF. In DNA form, the CDR3 reads TGTGCCACCAGAGGGGGGGGGAGCTCCTACGAGCAGTACTTC.

The rearrangement uses TRBV2 and TRBJ2-1; maybe TRBD1 (5 bases). Trimming pared 7 bases from V and 4 bases from J, leaving 11 bases between. This CDR3 has 13 residues. Germline values: CDR1 SNHLY, CDR2 FYNNEI. The CDR3 spells CASKGAEYNEQFF. The CDR3 nucleotides are TGTGCCAGCAAAGGGGCTGAGTACAATGAGCAGTTCTTC.

This clone appeared a single time. The chain uses TRBV19 and TRBJ2-7; TRBD1 matches 8 bases. The CDR3 is 15 residues long. The germline gives CDR1 LNHDA, CDR2 SQIVND (reference sequence). V shed 3 bases, J shed 6 bases, and the junction held 10 bases outside the gene matches. DNA of the CDR3: TGTGCCAGTAGTATGTCGGCAGGGGGCTTAGGCGAGCAGTACTTC. This codes for CASSMSAGGLGEQYF.

This clone was observed once. This chain links TRBV7-6 with TRBJ2-5; a possible D gene is TRBD2 (6 bases). V was clipped by 4 bases and J by 2 bases, with 23 bases between them. CDR1 SGHVS and CDR2 FNYEAQ come from the germline V gene. The CDR3 sequence is 18 residues long. The CDR3, as DNA: TGTGCCAGCAGCTCCCGGTTCATCGGGGCCGGGGGACAAGAGACCCAGTACTTC. Translating gives CASSSRFIGAGGQETQYF.

In its sample, this clone was seen once. The gene calls are TRBV6-4 and TRBJ1-6, with D maybe TRBD1 (6 bases). The CDR3 has 14 residues. The ends were cut back, 2 bases at V and 10 bases at J, with 12 bases in the middle. CDR1 is MRHNA and CDR2 is SNTAGT in the germline V gene. The CDR3 region is CASSDGGWGSPLHF. CDR3 sequence (DNA): TGTGCCAGCAGTGACGGGGGCTGGGGATCACCCCTCCACTTT.

A few counts support this clone. The rearrangement links TRBV30 to TRBJ2-7; D not certain. Trimming left V 0 bases short and J 9 bases short, with 9 bases between. CDR1 is GTSNPN, CDR2 SVGIG, per germline (reference sequence). This CDR3 has 11 residues. DNA for the CDR3: TGTGCCTGGAGTGTAAATTCCGGGCAGTACTTC. Amino acid sequence: CAWSVNSGQYF.

In DNA form, the CDR3 reads TGTGCCAGCACCCAGCGGGGGAACAATTCACCCCTCCACTTT. Protein product: CASTQRGNNSPLHF. This chain joins TRBV7-3 and TRBJ1-6; TRBD1 is a possible D gene (5 bases). The CDR3 has 14 residues. Trimming cost V 7 bases and J 7 bases, with 14 bases left between them. Per the germline V gene, CDR1 is SGHTA and CDR2 is FQGTGA.